The following is a T cell receptor (beta chain) sequence with its context. The data stem from a study of T cell changes during pregnancy in multiple sclerosis. Sequencing was performed with immunoSEQ multiplex PCR; in TCRdb, only in-frame clones are kept and a portion is missing. The data hold some 42,000 clones, with roughly 85% observed a single time. The receptor was derived from a female donor with multiple sclerosis, enrolled in a pregnancy study. The input for sequencing was CD4+ T cells from peripheral blood mononuclear cells, taken after pregnancy.

The CDR3 DNA is TGCGCCAGCAGCCTTGGGGACTCCTTAGCCACAGATACGCAGTATTTT. It codes for CASSLGDSLATDTQYF. The chain recombines TRBV5-1 with TRBJ2-3; the D gene is possibly TRBD2 (6 bases). CDR3 size: 16 residues. In germline, CDR1 is SGHRS, CDR2 YFSETQ. V was shortened by 4 bases and J by 2 bases, with 17 bases between the two germline ends. Complete variable domain (other parts from reference TRBV5-1 and TRBJ2-3): KAGVTQTPRYLIKTRGQQVTLSCSPISGHRSVSWYQQTPGQGLQFLFEYFSETQRNKGNFPGRFSGRQFSNSRSEMNVSTLELGDSALYLCASSLGDSLATDTQYFGPGTRLTVL.